Below, one TCR beta chain is given with its context. This sample stems from a study of blood T cells in healthy people across ages. A second about 6 to 12 cycle PCR used barcoded and J-beta primers. TCRdb re-called the 5' RACE reads with MiXCR, one entry per CDR3 protein. This table holds some 690,000 distinct CDR3 sequences, about 20% found once. This sequence originates from an older man in good health. The sequenced material came from blood.

CDR3 protein: CASSRHRGTEAFF. CDR3 coding DNA: TGTGCCAGCAGTAGACACAGGGGAACTGAAGCTTTCTTT. The V gene is TRBV12-3 or TRBV12-4, the J gene TRBJ1-1; TRBD1 aligns across 7 bases. Trimming at V came to 5 bases and at J to 5 bases, leaving 5 bases not matched to a gene. The CDR3 spans 13 residues.